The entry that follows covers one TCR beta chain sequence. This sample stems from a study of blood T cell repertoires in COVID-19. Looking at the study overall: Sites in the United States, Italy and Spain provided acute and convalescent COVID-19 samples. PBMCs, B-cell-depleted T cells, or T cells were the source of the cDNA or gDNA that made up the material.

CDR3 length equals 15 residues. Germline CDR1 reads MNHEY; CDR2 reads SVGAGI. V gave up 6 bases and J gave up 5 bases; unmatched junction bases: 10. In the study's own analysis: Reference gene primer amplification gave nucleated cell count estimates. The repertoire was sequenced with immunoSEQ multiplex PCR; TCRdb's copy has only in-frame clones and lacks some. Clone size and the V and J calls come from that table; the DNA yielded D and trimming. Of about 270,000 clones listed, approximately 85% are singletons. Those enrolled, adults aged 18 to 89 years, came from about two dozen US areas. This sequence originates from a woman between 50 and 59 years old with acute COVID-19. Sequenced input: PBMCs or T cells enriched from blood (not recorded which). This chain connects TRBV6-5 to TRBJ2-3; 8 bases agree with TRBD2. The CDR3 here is CASSPYGGGLDTQYF. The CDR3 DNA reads TGTGCCAGCAGCCCGTACGGGGGGGGGCTAGATACGCAGTATTTT.